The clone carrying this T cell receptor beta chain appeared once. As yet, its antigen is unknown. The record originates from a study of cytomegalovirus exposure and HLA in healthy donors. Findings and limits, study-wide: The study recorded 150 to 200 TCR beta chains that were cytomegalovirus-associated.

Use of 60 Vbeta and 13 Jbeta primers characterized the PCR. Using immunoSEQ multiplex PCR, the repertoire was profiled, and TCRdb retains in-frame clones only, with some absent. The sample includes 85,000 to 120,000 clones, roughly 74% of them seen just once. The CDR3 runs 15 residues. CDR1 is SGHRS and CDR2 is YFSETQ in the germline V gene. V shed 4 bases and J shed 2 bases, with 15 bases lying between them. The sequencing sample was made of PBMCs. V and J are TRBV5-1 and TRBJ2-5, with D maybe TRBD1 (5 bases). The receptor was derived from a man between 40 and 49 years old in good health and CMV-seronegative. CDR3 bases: TGCGCCAGCAGCCGCGAGGCAGGGTATCAAGAGACCCAGTACTTC. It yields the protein CASSREAGYQETQYF.